A selection of T cell receptor beta chains follows, all from one sample in a study of T cell responses to AZD1222 COVID-19 vaccine. Some clones are missing from TCRdb's copy, which holds only in-frame ones; the method was immunoSEQ multiplex PCR. The data contain about 130,000 clones, about 88% of them singletons. Sequences were derived from peripheral blood, sampled on day 0 of MenACWY control vaccination. These TCRs come from an adult in good health. The CDR3 runs from the conserved cysteine through the conserved F or W.

>TRBJ1-1|TRBV3-1/TRBV3-2
CASSPWGNTEAFF
>TRBJ1-1|TRBV6-1
CASSEGQRREAFF
>TRBJ2-5|TRBV5-4
CASSSSGSTLETQYF
>TRBJ1-2|TRBV11-2
CASGAGYGGSYTF
>TRBJ1-1|TRBV28
CASQGGRTEAFF
>TRBJ1-1|TRBV10-3
CAISSGVGNTEAFF
>TRBJ1-2|TRBV9
CASSVGSGSYGYTF
>TRBJ2-1|TRBV11-3
CASSSGGGSSNEQFF
>TRBJ2-7|TRBV28
CASRPGPSYEQYF
>TRBJ2-5|TRBV6-4
CASSETGRETQYF
>TRBJ2-2|TRBV6-4
CASSGEAGVGTGELFF
>TRBJ2-7|TRBV10-2
CASSVLLNVGGGSSYEQYF
>TRBJ2-7|TRBV5-4
CASSFGLAGSIGEQYF
>TRBJ2-1|TRBV27
CASSLSWAPRGEQFF
>TRBJ1-3|TRBV7-9
CASSFQSGTGFSGNTIYF
>TRBJ2-1|TRBV24-1
CATSASGTGRFNEQFF
>TRBJ1-2|TRBV3-1/TRBV3-2
CASSQDPGVSYGYTF
>TRBJ2-1|TRBV9
CASSVGSYNEQFF
>TRBJ1-5|TRBV9
CASSVGINQPQHF
>TRBJ2-5|TRBV3-1/TRBV3-2
CASSRRGTQYF
>TRBJ2-2|TRBV4-2
CASSPTRGTTNTGELFF
>TRBJ2-7|TRBV11-2
CASSFSTGSSYEQYF
>TRBJ2-7|TRBV7-2
CASSGSLWGSYEQYF
>TRBJ2-1|TRBV5-1
CASSLVGPPNNEQFF
>TRBJ2-7|TRBV30
CAWVSSYEQYF
>TRBJ1-5|TRBV28
CASSLSRQPQHF
>TRBJ2-7|TRBV6-2/TRBV6-3
CASSLDGSLRYEQYF
>TRBJ2-7|TRBV30
CAWSVLKGPTLF
>TRBJ1-1|TRBV7-3
CASSVVKGTEAFF
>TRBJ2-4|TRBV7-2
CASSPGEGAYYIAKNIQYF
>TRBJ2-1|TRBV7-3
CASSSGLAYNEQFF
>TRBJ1-1|TRBV6-5
CASSPVGEVSTEAFF
>TRBJ2-7|TRBV20-1
CSADYSYEQYF
>TRBJ2-7|TRBV20-1
CSARGPYEQYF
>TRBJ2-7|TRBV28
CASRGWTAPYEQYF
>TRBJ2-7|TRBV29-1
CSVERRGERYEQYF